This TCR beta chain was recovered during a study of early T cells in non-severe SARS-CoV-2 infection. Whole-study context: The study sequenced bulk RNA from unsorted whole blood, with chains unpaired. Whole-study results and caveats: Anti-spike CD8 responses were favored in VDJdb matching, and private and CD4 specificities were missed.

Attached unique molecular identifiers marked individual cDNA molecules. TCRdb re-analysed the 5' RACE reads in MiXCR, keeping a single row per CDR3 protein. The data hold some 55,000 distinct CDR3 sequences, with about 12% observed a single time. Germline lookup yields CDR1 SGHAT and CDR2 FQNNGV. J lost 0 bases, V lost 3 bases, and 8 bases had no gene match. There are 16 residues in the CDR3. Turning to this clonotype: Antigen: not known.

The chain uses TRBV11-2 and TRBJ2-7, with 7 bases fitting TRBD2. The sample comprised whole blood. The TCR was taken from an adult who was a healthcare worker with PCR-confirmed SARS-CoV-2 infection or an uninfected control (not recorded which). CDR3 sequence reads: CASSFQPRGNSYEQYF. The CDR3 bases are TGTGCCAGCAGCTTCCAACCGCGGGGGAACTCCTACGAGCAGTACTTC.